This T cell receptor (beta chain) came from a study of human T cells and chemical hapten exposure. Background on the study: Variability of per-sample TCR yields stemmed mainly from small differences in pooled library volume. Study-wide results and limits: Sensitizing to DPC left TCRs with a frequency above 1 in 1000 unaltered.

A note on this clonotype: Its antigen is not known.

The CDR3 has 15 residues. Trimming removed 2 bases from V and 2 bases from J, with 14 bases in between. Germline V CDR1 and CDR2: SGHRS, YFSETQ. As for time point: healthy volunteer bleed at 2 weeks. Unfractionated whole blood served as the source for total RNA extraction. Library preparation tagged each individual cDNA molecule with a unique molecular identifier. Original data processing: Sequenced samples showed a median of approximately 100,000 TCRs each, with counts running from roughly 23,000 to 700,000. MiXCR, run by TCRdb on the RACE reads, gives a single entry per CDR3 protein. The V and J calls come from TCRdb's annotation, not from the publication. The table has just over 90,000 distinct CDR3 sequences, about 10% seen once.

The source material was whole blood. The V and J genes are TRBV5-1 and TRBJ2-7, with D possibly being TRBD2 (5 bases). The sequence was obtained from a female donor in good health. Some clones in this sample may be carry-over from other donors' samples. The CDR3 protein is CASSFGLAGTYEQYF. CDR3 coding DNA: TGCGCCAGCAGCTTTGGGCTAGCCGGCACCTACGAGCAGTACTTC.